The 27 T cell receptor beta chains in this list originate from one sample, sequenced in a study of OX40 agonist ivuxolimab in advanced cancers. This table comes from immunoSEQ multiplex PCR, and its TCRdb copy is limited to in-frame clones, with some not included. Altogether about 17,000 clones are present, about three quarters being singletons, with the ten largest covering just over 45%. The sample was CD4+ or CD8+ T cells sorted from blood, taken in a trial of the OX40 agonist ivuxolimab. All receptors come from an adult with an advanced solid tumor such as melanoma, head and neck, liver or kidney cancer.

V is TRBV27 and J is TRBJ2-1, with D unclear. The germline V and J ends were trimmed by 3 bases and 3 bases, with 6 bases remaining between them. CDR3 size: 13 residues. Germline values: CDR1 MNHEY, CDR2 SMNVEV (reference sequence). The chain's CDR3 is CASSFIGYNEQFF. As DNA, the CDR3 is TGTGCCAGCAGTTTCATAGGCTACAATGAGCAGTTCTTC.

The chain recombines TRBV5-4 with TRBJ1-2; the D gene is possibly TRBD1 (6 bases). This CDR3 contains 14 residues. Trimming cost V 4 bases and J 5 bases, with 15 bases left between them. Germline CDR1 reads SGHNT; CDR2 reads YYREEE (reference sequence). CDR3 DNA sequence: TGTGCCAGCAGCCCCTCTTGGACAGAGTATGGCTACACCTTC. Its translation is CASSPSWTEYGYTF.

The chain recombines TRBV5-4 with TRBJ2-7; TRBD1 might be the D (5 bases). Trimming took off 2 bases at V and 2 bases at J, with 8 bases between the two ends. Germline V gives CDR1 SGHNT, CDR2 YYREEE (reference sequence). This CDR3 has 13 amino acids. The CDR3 DNA sequence: TGTGCCAGCAGCTTCCAGGGCACCTACGAGCAGTACTTC. Amino acids: CASSFQGTYEQYF. Variable domain in full (rest from reference TRBV5-4 and TRBJ2-7): ETGVTQSPTHLIKTRGQQVTLRCSSQSGHNTVSWYQQALGQGPQFIFQYYREEENGRGNFPPRFSGLQFPNYSSELNVNALELDDSALYLCASSFQGTYEQYFGPGTRLTVT.

This chain links TRBV2 with TRBJ2-1; 10 positions match TRBD2. CDR3 length: 19 residues. Germline lookup yields CDR1 SNHLY and CDR2 FYNNEI. Trimming took 1 base from V and 7 from J; bases not matched to a gene: 16. The CDR3 region has the DNA TGTGCCAGCAGTGAAGTGGGGACTAGCGCGGCCCGAAGATGGAATGAGCAGTTCTTC. Residues: CASSEVGTSAARRWNEQFF. Full variable domain (rest looked up from reference TRBV2 and TRBJ2-1): EPEVTQTPSHQVTQMGQEVILRCVPISNHLYFYWYRQILGQKVEFLVSFYNNEISEKSEIFDDQFSVERPDGSNFTLKIRSTKLEDSAMYFCASSEVGTSAARRWNEQFFGPGTRLTVL.

The chain uses TRBV6-5 and TRBJ1-6; 9 nucleotides align to TRBD1. The CDR3 loop spans 15 amino acids. V was clipped by 6 bases and J by 10 bases; unmatched bases: 10. Germline CDR1 is MNHEY and CDR2 is SVGAGI. The DNA of the CDR3 is TGTGCCAGCAGCAATCCGGGACAGGGAGGATCACCCCTCCACTTT. Its translation is CASSNPGQGGSPLHF.

V is TRBV7-9 and J is TRBJ2-7; the D gene could be TRBD1 or TRBD2 (5 bases each). V lost 5 bases, J lost 4 bases, and 21 bases lay in between. The germline V gene encodes CDR1 SEHNR and CDR2 FQNEAQ (reference sequence). This CDR3 contains 16 residues. DNA for the CDR3: TGTGCCAGCAGCACACCCCGGGGCACACCCCCGTACGAGCAGTACTTC. Protein: CASSTPRGTPPYEQYF.

The gene calls are TRBV2 and TRBJ2-7; TRBD1 matches at 9 bases. The CDR3 is 14 amino acids. Germline V lookup: CDR1 SNHLY, CDR2 FYNNEI. Germline trimming cut 6 bases from V and 3 bases from J; bases unmatched to any gene: 6. CDR3 sequence (DNA): TGTGCCAGCAGCTTTGGGACAGGGCTCTACGAGCAGTACTTC. This translates into CASSFGTGLYEQYF.

This clone was picked up one time. Here the CDR3 reads CASSFRTGTGYTF. Written as DNA, the CDR3 is TGTGCCAGCAGCTTCAGGACAGGGACTGGCTACACCTTC. The chain employs TRBV11-2 and TRBJ1-2; 8 bases match TRBD1. The junction had 4 bases not matched to a gene; V was cut back by 3 bases and J by 7 bases. This CDR3 is built from 13 residues. The germline CDR1 and CDR2 sequences are SGHAT and FQNNGV.

The rearrangement links TRBV27 to TRBJ2-7, with 13 positions matching TRBD2. With 4 bases clipped from V and 7 bases from J, the junction kept 10 bases outside the gene matches. The CDR3 is 16 residues long. Germline CDR1 and CDR2: MNHEY and SMNVEV (reference sequence). CDR3 nucleotides: TGTGCCAGCAGTTCCACTAGCGGGAGGGCGACTAGGGAGCAGTACTTC. Translation gives CASSSTSGRATREQYF.

The chain couples TRBV9 to TRBJ1-2; D remains ambiguous. This CDR3 contains 14 residues. Germline lookup yields CDR1 SGDLS and CDR2 YYNGEE. Trimming shortened V by 3 bases and J by 4 bases, and 13 bases separated the two germline ends. The CDR3 DNA follows: TGTGCCAGCAGCGGTGAAACCAGTGCCTATGGCTACACCTTC. This sequence encodes CASSGETSAYGYTF.

This rearrangement joins TRBV7-9 to TRBJ2-5; the D gene is possibly TRBD1 (5 bases). This CDR3 is 17 amino acids long. CDR1 SEHNR and CDR2 FQNEAQ come from the germline V gene (reference sequence). Between the trimmed V and J ends, which lost 6 bases and 2 bases, there was a span of 22 bases. In nucleotides, the CDR3 is TGTGCCAGCAGACCCCCACTGGGGCGCGAGATACAAGAGACCCAGTACTTC. It yields the protein CASRPPLGREIQETQYF.

The table lists this clone with a few counts. This chain uses TRBV15 with TRBJ2-7; 8 nucleotides match TRBD2. The CDR3 is 15 amino acids. The V segment lost 0 bases and the J segment 5 bases; nucleotides outside the gene matches: 6. The germline V gene encodes CDR1 LNHNV and CDR2 YYDKDF (reference sequence). As DNA, the CDR3 is TGTGCCACCAGCAGAGATCGGGGGGGTGGCGACGAGCAGTACTTC. Translating it yields CATSRDRGGGDEQYF.

V gene TRBV28 combines with J gene TRBJ2-7; 7 bases line up with TRBD1. CDR1 and CDR2 from the germline V gene are MDHEN and SYDVKM. The CDR3 is made up of 15 amino acids. V shed 5 bases and J 2 bases; nucleotides not matched to a gene: 9. CDR3 in DNA: TGTGCCAGCAGTACCGTCGACAGGGAACCCTACGAGCAGTACTTC. It specifies CASSTVDREPYEQYF.

The chain has TRBV2 and TRBJ2-3; TRBD1 agrees at 8 bases. V shed 7 bases and J 4 bases; nucleotides not matched to a gene: 16. In germline, CDR1 is SNHLY, CDR2 FYNNEI. The CDR3 consists of 17 residues. Here the CDR3 reads CASTLSLGDRRSDTQYF. The CDR3 DNA reads TGTGCCAGCACTTTATCTTTGGGGGACAGGAGATCAGATACGCAGTATTTT.

This sequence joins TRBV5-1 and TRBJ2-7; D is unclear. V was shortened by 1 base and J by 2 bases, with 7 bases between the two germline ends. This CDR3 is 13 amino acids long. Per the germline V gene, CDR1 is SGHRS and CDR2 is YFSETQ. CDR3 sequence (DNA): TGCGCCAGCAGCTTGTGGGCAACCTACGAGCAGTACTTC. It codes for CASSLWATYEQYF.

CDR3 DNA sequence: TGTGCCAGTATTATGACTAGCGGGAGTAGGCGGGAGCTGTTTTTT. It translates to CASIMTSGSRRELFF. The V gene is TRBV19, the J gene TRBJ2-2; 12 bases agree with TRBD2. The trim removed 7 bases at V and 9 bases at J, leaving 9 bases unmatched. This CDR3 spans 15 amino acids. Germline CDR1 LNHDA, CDR2 SQIVND (reference sequence).

The DNA for the CDR3 is TGTGCCAGCAGCTTATTGTCCGGGGGCTTTGAAAAACTGTTTTTT. Its translation: CASSLLSGGFEKLFF. This chain joins TRBV7-2 and TRBJ1-4, with D tentatively TRBD1 (6 bases). The CDR3 loop spans 15 amino acids. Germline CDR1 is SGHTA and CDR2 is FQGNSA. Trimming took off 2 bases at V and 7 bases at J, with 14 bases between the two ends.

The chain links TRBV19 to TRBJ2-2, with a tentative D call TRBD1 (5 bases). V lost 1 base, J lost 4 bases, and 13 bases lay in between. Germline-derived CDR1 and CDR2 are LNHDA and SQIVND (reference sequence). The CDR3 is made up of 16 amino acids. CDR3 residues: CASSIGIGAATGELFF. The CDR3 region has the DNA TGTGCCAGTAGTATAGGAATTGGGGCGGCCACCGGGGAGCTGTTTTTT.

This clone was observed a few times. The chain has TRBV7-6 and TRBJ1-5, with D possibly TRBD1 on 5 matching bases. The CDR3 totals 15 residues. Germline V gives CDR1 SGHVS, CDR2 FNYEAQ. Between the trimmed V and J ends, which lost 1 base and 4 bases, there was a span of 11 bases. Here the CDR3 reads CASSLEAGPNQPQHF. In nucleotides, the CDR3 is TGTGCCAGCAGCTTAGAGGCAGGGCCAAATCAGCCCCAGCATTTT.

The chain uses TRBV10-3 and TRBJ1-1; weak D call: TRBD1 (6 bases). V was shortened by 0 bases and J by 2 bases, with 13 bases between the two germline ends. The CDR3 is 16 amino acids. Germline V gene sequence: CDR1 ENHRY, CDR2 SYGVKD. The CDR3 DNA reads as TGTGCCATCAGTGAGTCTACGGGGGGGCTCAACACTGAAGCTTTCTTT. Translation: CAISESTGGLNTEAFF.

The V and J genes are TRBV4-2 and TRBJ2-7; D is possibly TRBD2 (5 bases). Germline CDR1 reads LGHNA; CDR2 reads YNFKEQ. Trimming removed 0 bases from V and 3 bases from J, with 15 bases in between. The CDR3 sequence is 16 residues long. CDR3 protein: CASSQDSTSLFYEQYF. The DNA of the CDR3 is TGTGCCAGCAGCCAAGATTCAACTAGTCTTTTCTACGAGCAGTACTTC.

In its sample, this clone was seen a few times. J is TRBJ2-1 and V is TRBV6-1; D call uncertain. This CDR3 has 15 residues. The germline CDR1 and CDR2 sequences are MNHNS and SASEGT. Trimming pared 4 bases from V and 2 bases from J, leaving 12 bases between. The CDR3 DNA reads TGTGCCAGCAGTGTAACAAAATTAACCTACAATGAGCAGTTCTTC. This sequence encodes CASSVTKLTYNEQFF.

This clone was seen more than once but under ten times. The J gene is TRBJ2-7, the V gene TRBV5-6; D is undetermined. The V gene's germline CDR1 is SGHDT and CDR2 YYEEEE. The CDR3 is 13 amino acids. V lost 4 bases, J lost 0 bases, and 8 bases lay in between. CDR3 in amino acids: CASSRAASYEQYF. CDR3 sequence (DNA): TGTGCCAGCAGCCGGGCTGCCTCCTACGAGCAGTACTTC.

Worth noting for this clone: A junction end diverges from the germline sequence, so it may reflect a read error. The rearrangement uses TRBV7-2 and TRBJ2-3; TRBD2 matches 8 bases. Germline values: CDR1 SGHTA, CDR2 FQGNSA. The CDR3 extends over 14 amino acids. Written as DNA, the CDR3 is TGTGCCAGCAGCCTAGCGGGCCGCACAGATACGCAGTATTTT. This translates into CASSLAGRTDTQYF. The full variable domain, in which reference TRBV7-2 and TRBJ2-3 provide the parts outside the CDR3, is GAGVSQSPSNKVTEKGKDVELRCDPISGHTALYWYRQSLGQGLEFLIYFQGNSAPDKSGLPSDRFSAERTGGSVSTLTIQRTQQEDSAVYLCASSLAGRTDTQYFGPGTRLTVL.

The chain has TRBV7-9 and TRBJ2-7, with 13 bases identical to TRBD2. The V gene end was trimmed by 1 base and the J gene end by 4 bases; junction bases not matched to a gene: 1. The CDR3 totals 15 residues. The germline V gene has CDR1 SEHNR and CDR2 FQNEAQ (reference sequence). The CDR3 bases are TGTGCCAGCAGCTTAGGACTAGCGGGAGGATACGAGCAGTACTTC. Residues: CASSLGLAGGYEQYF.

V gene TRBV7-8 combines with J gene TRBJ2-7, with D perhaps TRBD1 (6 bases). Looked up from germline, CDR1 is SGHVS and CDR2 is FQNEAQ. This CDR3 is built from 16 residues. The ends were cut back, 2 bases at V and 0 bases at J, with 14 bases in the middle. The CDR3 is CASSLPRDNPSYEQYF. In DNA, the CDR3 is TGTGCCAGCAGCTTACCCCGGGACAACCCCTCCTACGAGCAGTACTTC.

The V and J genes are TRBV11-2 and TRBJ2-3, with TRBD1 matching over 11 bases. Trimming cost V 6 bases and J 6 bases; bases outside gene matches: 14. Germline CDR1 is SGHAT and CDR2 is FQNNGV. This CDR3 is 17 amino acids long. CDR3 bases: TGTGCCAGCAGTCGAGAGTCGGACAGGGGGCGCCGGGATACGCAGTATTTT. Its translation is CASSRESDRGRRDTQYF.